This T cell receptor beta chain was recorded in a study of T cell responses to AZD1222 COVID-19 vaccine. Second-dose schedules of about 4 or about 12 weeks were combined. Looked up from germline, CDR1 is MDHEN and CDR2 is SYDVKM. Trimming cost V 6 bases and J 10 bases, with 16 bases left between them. This CDR3 spans 13 amino acids. Using immunoSEQ multiplex PCR, the repertoire was profiled, and TCRdb retains in-frame clones only, with some absent. This table holds approximately 150,000 clones, about 90% found once. A remark on this clone: Its antigen is unknown.

Study observations and caveats: No repertoire was sampled before or during the peak T cell response, only after it. Unmutated variant regions are reportedly targeted by nearly half of spike-specific TCRs. Baseline seropositivity characterized only six AZD1222 recipients.

The sequence was collected from an adult who received the AZD1222 COVID-19 vaccine. The material was peripheral blood, obtained 28 days after the second AZD1222 dose. The gene calls are TRBV28 and TRBJ2-4, with D perhaps given as TRBD1 or TRBD2 (5 bases each). CDR3 in DNA: TGTGCCAGCAGCGCCTCCGGGGCCCTGATTCAGTACTTC. Amino acid sequence: CASSASGALIQYF.